This T cell receptor (beta chain) is from a study of T cell repertoires in cytomegalovirus infection. Study-level background: Public TCR beta signature analysis indicated the presence of both CMV infection and matching HLA type. Overall study findings and caveats: Dominating the ex vivo response were HLA-C-restricted CMV-specific TCR beta clonotypes.

This clonotype was seen ten or more times. Its antigen is undetermined. V dropped 3 bases and J dropped 6; count of bases not matched to a gene: 2. The CDR3 consists of 14 residues. Germline lookup yields CDR1 SGHVS and CDR2 FNYEAQ. TCRdb reprocessed the reads via MiXCR and lists one record per CDR3 protein. The sample carries fewer than 85,000 distinct CDR3 sequences, over 3.5% recorded once. The chain carries TRBV7-6 and TRBJ1-4; 9 bases are a match to TRBD1. This receptor was identified in a human donor in good health (CMV status not recorded). Some clones in this sample may be carry-over from other donors' samples. Sequenced sample: PBMCs. The CDR3 sequence is CASSFRDRDEKLFF. CDR3 nucleotides: TGTGCCAGCAGCTTCCGGGACAGGGATGAAAAACTGTTTTTT.